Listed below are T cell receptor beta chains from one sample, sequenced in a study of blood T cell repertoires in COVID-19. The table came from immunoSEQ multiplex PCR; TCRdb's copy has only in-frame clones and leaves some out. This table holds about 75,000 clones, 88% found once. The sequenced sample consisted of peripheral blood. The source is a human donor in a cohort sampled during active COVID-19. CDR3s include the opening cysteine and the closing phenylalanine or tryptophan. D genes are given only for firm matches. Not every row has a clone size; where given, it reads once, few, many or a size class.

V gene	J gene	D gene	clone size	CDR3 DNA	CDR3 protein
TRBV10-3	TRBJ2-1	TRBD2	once	TGTGCCAGCTCACTAGCGGGGGGGCCCTACAATGAGCAGTTCTTC	CASSLAGGPYNEQFF
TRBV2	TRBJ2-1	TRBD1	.	TGTGCCAGCAGTGACAGGACAGGGTTGCACAATGAGCAGTTCTTC	CASSDRTGLHNEQFF
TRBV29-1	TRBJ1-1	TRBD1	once	TGCAGCGTTAAAACAGGGGGGAACACTGAAGCTTTCTTT	CSVKTGGNTEAFF
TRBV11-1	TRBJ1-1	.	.	TGTGCCAGCAGCTTGGACAATGTTGTCACTGAAGCTTTCTTT	CASSLDNVVTEAFF
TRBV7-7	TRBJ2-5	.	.	TGTGCTAGCAGCCAAACGGCAGGGGCAGAGACCCAGTACTTC	CASSQTAGAETQYF
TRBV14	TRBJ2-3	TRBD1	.	TGTGCCAGCAGCCAACCTCCTGGTAGGGGGCCGGATACGCAGTATTTT	CASSQPPGRGPDTQYF
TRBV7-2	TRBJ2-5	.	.	TGTGCCAGCAGCTTAGCCTGGCGGGAGACCCAGTACTTC	CASSLAWRETQYF
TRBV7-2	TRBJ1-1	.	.	TGTGCCAGCAGCTTACAAGGGGCGTCTGAAGCTTTCTTT	CASSLQGASEAFF
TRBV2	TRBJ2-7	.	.	TGTGCCAGCAGTGAAGGTGGAGGGGCCACCTACGAGCAGTACTTC	CASSEGGGATYEQYF
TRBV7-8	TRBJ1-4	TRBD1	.	TGTGCCAGCAGCAGATATACAGGGGGCAGGGCGAGGACTAATGAAAAACTGTTTTTT	CASSRYTGGRARTNEKLFF
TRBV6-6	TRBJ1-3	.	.	TGTGCCAGCAGTTACCCCCTCGCGGGCTCTGGAAACACCATATATTTT	CASSYPLAGSGNTIYF
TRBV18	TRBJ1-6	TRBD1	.	TGTGCCAGCTCAGATGGGACAGGGGGTCTGTCACCCCTCCACTTT	CASSDGTGGLSPLHF
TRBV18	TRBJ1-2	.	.	TGTGCCAGCTCCCCAGGGGCAATCTATGGCTACACCTTC	CASSPGAIYGYTF
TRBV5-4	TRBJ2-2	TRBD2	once	TGTGCCAGCAGCTCCGGGCCCCAGCGGGGCACCGGGGAGCTGTTTTTT	CASSSGPQRGTGELFF
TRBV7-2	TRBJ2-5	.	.	TGTGCCAGCAGCTTAGGGGCGGGGATGGGGGAGACCCAGTACTTC	CASSLGAGMGETQYF
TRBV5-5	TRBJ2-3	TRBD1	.	TGTGCCAGCAGCATAGGACAGGGATTACCCACAGATACGCAGTATTTT	CASSIGQGLPTDTQYF
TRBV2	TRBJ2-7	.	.	TGTGCCAGCAGTGTCGATACTCAGTACTTC	CASSVDTQYF
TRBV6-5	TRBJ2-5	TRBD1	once	TGTGCCAGCCGCCGGGACAGGGGTGGGCAAGAGACCCAGTACTTC	CASRRDRGGQETQYF
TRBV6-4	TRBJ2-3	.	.	TGTGCCAGCAGTGACACCCCGAGGGGGTACACAGATACGCAGTATTTT	CASSDTPRGYTDTQYF
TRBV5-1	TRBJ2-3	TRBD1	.	TGCGCCAGCAGCCCGGACAGGGTGGGCACAGATACGCAGTATTTT	CASSPDRVGTDTQYF
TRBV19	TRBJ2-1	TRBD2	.	TGTGCCAGTAGTTTCCAGCGGGACTCCTACAATGAGCAGTTCTTC	CASSFQRDSYNEQFF
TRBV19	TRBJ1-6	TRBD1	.	TGTGCCAGTAATGTTGGGACAGAAAATTCACCCCTCCACTTT	CASNVGTENSPLHF
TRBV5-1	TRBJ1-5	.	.	TGCGCCAGCAGCTTTGGGGAGTCCCCCAATCAGCCCCAGCATTTT	CASSFGESPNQPQHF
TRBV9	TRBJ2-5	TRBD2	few	TGTGCCAGCAGCACAGGGGGACTAGCGGGGCAACAAGAGACCCAGTACTTC	CASSTGGLAGQQETQYF